The clone carrying this T cell receptor (beta chain) appeared a single time. Its matching antigen is unknown. The data derive from a study of identical twins. Everyone who gave samples was a healthy Caucasian. Addition of a universal primer site occurred through template switching, and cDNA carried unique molecular identifiers. One entry per CDR3 protein, called by TCRdb with MiXCR from the 5' RACE reads. The table shows just over 450,000 distinct CDR3 sequences, with about 14% occurring only once. The study's findings and limits: The abundant beta clonotypes from cord blood had fewer insertions, and memory repertoires had none of this. Analyses based on zero insertions could be partly confounded by invariant MAIT and iNKT cells.

A further study also used this sample, focusing on yellow fever vaccine responses in identical twins.

This TCR was sampled from a young woman in good health. Source material: CD4+ T cells sorted from blood.

The CDR3 coding sequence is TGTGCCAGCAGTTTAGCGTCGGGCAGTCCGGGGGAGCAGTACTTC. It encodes CASSLASGSPGEQYF. The chain recombines TRBV12-3 or TRBV12-4 with TRBJ2-7, with D perhaps matching TRBD2 (5 bases). This CDR3 spans 15 amino acids. Deletions cut 0 bases from V and 7 bases from J, with 16 bases between.